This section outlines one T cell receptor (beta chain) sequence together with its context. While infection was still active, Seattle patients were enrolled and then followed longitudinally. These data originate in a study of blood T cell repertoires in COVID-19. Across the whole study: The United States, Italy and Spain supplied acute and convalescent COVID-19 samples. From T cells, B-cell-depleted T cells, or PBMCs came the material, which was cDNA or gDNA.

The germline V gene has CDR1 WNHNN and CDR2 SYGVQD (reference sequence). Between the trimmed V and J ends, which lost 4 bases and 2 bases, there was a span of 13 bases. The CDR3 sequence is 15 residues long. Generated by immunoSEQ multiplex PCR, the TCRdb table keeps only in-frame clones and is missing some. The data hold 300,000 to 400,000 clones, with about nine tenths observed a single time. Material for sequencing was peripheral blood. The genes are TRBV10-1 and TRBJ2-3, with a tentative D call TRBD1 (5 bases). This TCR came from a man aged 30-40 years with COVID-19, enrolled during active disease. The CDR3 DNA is TGCGCCAGCAGTGGGGAAGGGGTCTACACAGATACGCAGTATTTT. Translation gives CASSGEGVYTDTQYF.